A single sample gave rise to the 19 T cell receptor beta chains below, sequenced in a study of cytomegalovirus exposure and HLA in healthy donors. Use of 60 Vbeta and 13 Jbeta primers characterized the PCR. TCRdb keeps only in-frame clones here, not all; method: immunoSEQ multiplex PCR. The repertoire has about 170,000 clones, over 70% of them found once; the top ten carry about 3.1%. Sequences were obtained from PBMCs. The receptor source for this set is a woman aged 50 to 65 in good health and CMV-seropositive.

The V call is TRBV4-3, the J call TRBJ2-7; the match to TRBD2 covers 14 bases. The V gene's germline CDR1 is LGHNA and CDR2 YSLEER. The V gene end was trimmed by 1 base and the J gene end by 1 base; junction bases not matched to a gene: 6. The CDR3 has 18 amino acids. CDR3 DNA: TGCGCCAGCAGCCAAGGACTAGCGGGAGGGGGTGTATCCTACGAGCAGTACTTC. Its translation: CASSQGLAGGGVSYEQYF.

The chain combines TRBV2 with TRBJ2-3, with 13 positions matching TRBD2. The germline CDR1 and CDR2 sequences are SNHLY and FYNNEI. V lost 6 bases and J lost 0; bases outside the gene matches: 6. This CDR3 has 17 amino acids. The CDR3, as DNA: TGTGCCAGCAGCGGGACTAGCGGGACGACTAGCACAGATACGCAGTATTTT. Translation: CASSGTSGTTSTDTQYF.

The rearrangement links TRBV2 to TRBJ1-5; 8 bases fit TRBD1. The CDR3 loop spans 15 amino acids. V was clipped by 6 bases and J by 2 bases; unmatched bases: 6. Germline-derived CDR1 and CDR2 are SNHLY and FYNNEI. The CDR3 reads CASRQGGGGNQPQHF. CDR3 DNA sequence: TGTGCCAGCAGACAGGGGGGAGGTGGCAATCAGCCCCAGCATTTT.

This clone was seen more than once but under ten times. The rearrangement links TRBV6-6 to TRBJ1-1; tentatively, D is TRBD1 (6 bases). The germline V and J ends were trimmed by 4 bases and 8 bases, with 14 bases remaining between them. Germline-derived CDR1 and CDR2 are MNHNY and SVGAGI (reference sequence). The CDR3 length is 13 residues. The CDR3 reads CASSFPDREEAFF. In DNA form, the CDR3 reads TGTGCCAGCAGTTTCCCGGACAGAGAGGAAGCTTTCTTT.

This clone was detected a few times. DNA for the CDR3: TGTGCCAGCAGCTCTCCCCCGGGACTAGCGGGAGATACGCAGTATTTT. Residues: CASSSPPGLAGDTQYF. J is TRBJ2-3 and V is TRBV9; 12 positions agree with TRBD2. The length of the CDR3 is 16 residues. The V gene end was trimmed by 4 bases and the J gene end by 5 bases; junction bases not matched to a gene: 8. CDR1 SGDLS and CDR2 YYNGEE come from the germline V gene.

J is TRBJ1-3 and V is TRBV7-2; D gene ambiguous. Trimming removed 2 bases at V and 7 bases at J, with 6 bases between. This CDR3 is built from 12 residues. CDR1 and CDR2 (germline): SGHTA, FQGNSA. CDR3 coding DNA: TGTGCCAGCAGCTTAATTCGGAACACCATATATTTT. It is translated as CASSLIRNTIYF.

Notes on this clone: At the DNA level, this CDR3 is encoded by other sequences in the same sample as well. The CDR3 DNA sequence: TGTGCCAGCTCACCACCGAGTTCCTACGAGCAGTACTTC. This codes for CASSPPSSYEQYF. The chain employs TRBV18 and TRBJ2-7; D gene uncertain. CDR1 is KGHSH, CDR2 LQKENI, per germline. V was cut by 0 bases and J by 1 base, with 4 bases left in between. This CDR3 is 13 amino acids long.

The chain recombines TRBV2 with TRBJ2-3; D remains ambiguous. V was shortened by 3 bases and J by 2 bases, with 9 bases between the two germline ends. CDR3 size: 14 residues. Germline V lookup: CDR1 SNHLY, CDR2 FYNNEI. The CDR3 loop reads CASSDRQSTDTQYF. CDR3 DNA sequence: TGTGCCAGCAGTGACAGGCAGTCCACAGATACGCAGTATTTT.

The chain recombines TRBV19 with TRBJ1-5; D gene ambiguous. The CDR3 contains 15 residues. CDR1 is LNHDA and CDR2 is SQIVND in the germline V gene (reference sequence). V shed 3 bases and J shed 0 bases, with 9 bases lying between them. The CDR3 spells CASSMQIFSNQPQHF. DNA of the CDR3: TGTGCCAGTAGTATGCAGATATTTAGCAATCAGCCCCAGCATTTT.

The chain recombines TRBV13 with TRBJ1-2; D may be TRBD1 (5 bases). The CDR3 extends over 13 amino acids. With 4 bases removed from V and 4 bases from J, the gap between germline ends came to 10 bases. Germline V lookup: CDR1 PRHDT, CDR2 FYEKMQ (reference sequence). The CDR3 DNA follows: TGTGCCAGCAGCTCCTCAGGGTTCTATGGCTACACCTTC. Translating gives CASSSSGFYGYTF. Looking up the rest from reference TRBV13 and TRBJ1-2 gives the full variable domain: AAGVIQSPRHLIKEKRETATLKCYPIPRHDTVYWYQQGPGQDPQFLISFYEKMQSDKGSIPDRFSAQQFSDYHSELNMSSLELGDSALYFCASSSSGFYGYTFGSGTRLTVV.

The chain employs TRBV28 and TRBJ2-1, with TRBD1 identical over 7 bases. Looked up from germline, CDR1 is MDHEN and CDR2 is SYDVKM. Trimming at V came to 2 bases and at J to 5 bases, leaving 9 bases not matched to a gene. The CDR3 runs 16 residues. CDR3 in amino acids: CASSLKRGGVHNEQFF. In nucleotides, the CDR3 is TGTGCCAGCAGTTTAAAAAGAGGGGGCGTCCACAATGAGCAGTTCTTC.

The CDR3 nucleotides are TGTGCCAGCAGCAGGATAGCGGGAGGCGTCGCAGATACGCAGTATTTT. Protein: CASSRIAGGVADTQYF. This chain uses TRBV11-2 with TRBJ2-3; TRBD2 matches 10 bases. V lost 5 bases and J lost 4; bases outside the gene matches: 9. The CDR3 has 16 residues. Germline CDR1 SGHAT, CDR2 FQNNGV.

The chain links TRBV6-5 to TRBJ1-1; the match to TRBD1 covers 8 bases. V was pared by 8 bases and J by 6 bases, with 11 bases of the junction left unmatched. This CDR3 is 14 amino acids long. CDR1 is MNHEY and CDR2 is SVGAGI in the germline V gene. The CDR3 DNA reads as TGTGCCAGCCAAACCCGGGACAGGAATCCTGAAGCTTTCTTT. This encodes CASQTRDRNPEAFF.

The chain has TRBV6-1 and TRBJ2-1, with D tentatively TRBD2 (5 bases). The ends were cut back, 8 bases at V and 2 bases at J, with 10 bases in the middle. Germline-derived CDR1 and CDR2 are MNHNS and SASEGT. The CDR3 contains 13 residues. In DNA, the CDR3 is TGTGCCAGCGCGGGCTACGCCTACAATGAGCAGTTCTTC. Translated: CASAGYAYNEQFF.

The J gene is TRBJ2-7, the V gene TRBV4-1, with D possibly TRBD2 on 5 matching bases. CDR3 length: 19 residues. V lost 0 bases, J lost 0 bases, and 21 bases lay in between. From germline, CDR1 is MGHRA and CDR2 YSYEKL. DNA for the CDR3: TGCGCCAGCAGCCAAGACCACCCGCCCGGGAAACCCTCCTCCTACGAGCAGTACTTC. This codes for CASSQDHPPGKPSSYEQYF.

The chain has TRBV29-1 and TRBJ1-2, with D possibly being TRBD1 (6 bases). This CDR3 has 15 residues. Germline CDR1 is SQVTM and CDR2 is ANQGSEA. V was trimmed by 6 bases and J by 8 bases, leaving 25 bases between them. The CDR3 DNA reads as TGCAGCGTGGGAATGGGTTGGGGGCTTCTAGGGGGCTACACCTTC. Residues: CSVGMGWGLLGGYTF.

V usage is TRBV4-3 and J usage is TRBJ1-2; possible D gene TRBD1, 5 bases. The germline CDR1 and CDR2 sequences are LGHNA and YSLEER. The CDR3 is 16 amino acids. Trimming shortened V by 3 bases and J by 3 bases, and 17 bases separated the two germline ends. This CDR3 reads CASSQGGATAHYGYTF. The CDR3 DNA is TGCGCCAGCAGCCAGGGAGGGGCGACGGCCCACTATGGCTACACCTTC.

In its sample, this clone was seen a few times. This chain uses TRBV5-1 with TRBJ2-5; TRBD2 agrees at 8 bases. The V gene end was trimmed by 4 bases and the J gene end by 5 bases; junction bases not matched to a gene: 7. CDR3 length: 14 residues. Germline CDR1 and CDR2: SGHRS and YFSETQ. Here the CDR3 DNA reads TGCGCCAGCAGCCCAGGAACGGGAGGGGAGACCCAGTACTTC. Translating gives CASSPGTGGETQYF. The full variable domain, rest sourced from reference TRBV5-1 and TRBJ2-5, is KAGVTQTPRYLIKTRGQQVTLSCSPISGHRSVSWYQQTPGQGLQFLFEYFSETQRNKGNFPGRFSGRQFSNSRSEMNVSTLELGDSALYLCASSPGTGGETQYFGPGTRLLVL.

The chain combines TRBV27 with TRBJ2-3, with 9 bases identical to TRBD1. CDR3 length equals 16 residues. From germline, CDR1 is MNHEY and CDR2 SMNVEV (reference sequence). The trim removed 4 bases at V and 0 bases at J, leaving 5 bases unmatched. In DNA form, the CDR3 reads TGTGCCAGCAGTTACAGGGACAGGGCTAGCACAGATACGCAGTATTTT. Amino acids: CASSYRDRASTDTQYF.